Shown below are 4 T cell receptor beta chains from a single sample sequenced in a study of glioma-infiltrating T cells after dendritic cell vaccination (dated by TCRdb to about 2016). The library was made by the immunoSEQ multiplex PCR assay. TCRdb stores this immuneACCESS table with in-frame sequences only. Part of the clones is absent; in the studies checked, under half of the shortfall reflects unresolved V genes, and no reason is known for the rest. For this sample there are about 49,000 clones; over 75% appear just once. The leading ten clones occupy about an eighth of the sample. The specimen was blood, collected before dendritic cell vaccination. The receptors originated from a human donor with glioblastoma.

The J gene is TRBJ1-4, the V gene TRBV7-2; no clear D gene. This CDR3 is 13 amino acids long. The germline V and J ends were trimmed by 5 bases and 8 bases, with 12 bases remaining between them. Germline V CDR1 and CDR2: SGHTA, FQGNSA. The CDR3 reads CASSPWPGEKLFF. The CDR3 DNA follows: TGTGCCAGCAGCCCCTGGCCGGGGGAAAAACTGTTTTTT.

The rearrangement links TRBV2 to TRBJ1-5, with D maybe TRBD1 (6 bases). CDR3 length: 17 amino acids. CDR1 is SNHLY, CDR2 FYNNEI, per germline. The V end was cut by 0 bases, the J end by 5 bases, with 17 bases between. CDR3 coding DNA: TGTGCCAGCAGTGAAGCGGGGGGGGCTCAGGGGTATCAGCCCCAGCATTTT. Amino acid sequence: CASSEAGGAQGYQPQHF.

J is TRBJ2-3 and V is TRBV7-8; possible D gene TRBD2, 5 bases. V was shortened by 1 base and J by 4 bases, with 9 bases between the two germline ends. Germline loops: CDR1 SGHVS, CDR2 FQNEAQ. The CDR3 consists of 14 residues. The CDR3 sequence: CASSLGRRADTQYF. CDR3 DNA sequence: TGTGCCAGCAGCTTAGGACGGCGGGCAGATACGCAGTATTTT.

This sequence joins TRBV23-1 and TRBJ2-1; 7 nucleotides line up with TRBD2. TRBV23-1 is marked as an open reading frame, function uncertain. The CDR3 consists of 17 residues. The trim removed 0 bases at V and 2 bases at J, leaving 7 bases unmatched. The CDR3 sequence is CASSQSGRGLAYNEQFF. CDR3 in DNA: TGCGCCAGCAGTCAATCAGGGAGGGGTTTGGCCTACAATGAGCAGTTCTTC.